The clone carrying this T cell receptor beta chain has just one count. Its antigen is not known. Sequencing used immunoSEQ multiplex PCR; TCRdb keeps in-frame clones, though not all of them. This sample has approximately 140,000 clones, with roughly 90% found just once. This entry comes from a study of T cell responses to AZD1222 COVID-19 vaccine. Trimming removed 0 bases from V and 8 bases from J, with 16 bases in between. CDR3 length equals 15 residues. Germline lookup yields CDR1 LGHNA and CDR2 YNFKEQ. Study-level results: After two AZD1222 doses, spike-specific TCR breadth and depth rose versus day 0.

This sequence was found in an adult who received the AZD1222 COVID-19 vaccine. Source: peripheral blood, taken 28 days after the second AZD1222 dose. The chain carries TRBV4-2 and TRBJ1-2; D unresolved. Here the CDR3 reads CASSQDVVREEGYTF. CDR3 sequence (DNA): TGTGCCAGCAGCCAAGATGTGGTGAGGGAAGAGGGCTACACCTTC.